The 28 T cell receptor beta chains reported below all come from one sample, sequenced in a study of T-cell reconstitution after alpha-beta-depleted transplantation in children. Unique molecular identifiers were incorporated during preparation of the TCRbeta library. TCRdb ran MiXCR on the PCR reads and lists one entry per CDR3 protein. The sample shows under 300,000 distinct CDR3 sequences, 9.5% to 13% of them seen only once. Here the sequenced sample was peripheral blood, taken 180 days after TCRalphabeta/CD19-depleted stem cell transplant. Receptor source: a male patient between 2 and 15 years old who had a stem cell transplant for chronic granulomatous disease, so the T cells may come from the graft donor.

This clonotype was recorded a few times. V usage is TRBV7-2 and J usage is TRBJ2-1; D call uncertain. The germline V and J ends were trimmed by 5 bases and 10 bases, with 27 bases remaining between them. CDR3 length equals 17 residues. In germline, CDR1 is SGHTA, CDR2 FQGNSA. The CDR3 nucleotides are TGTGCCAGCAGCCTCGAGTTAGGACCGAGGTTACAAGTCGAGCAGTTCTTC. Translation gives CASSLELGPRLQVEQFF.

The table lists this clonotype with many counts. The chain joins TRBV20-1 to TRBJ2-4; perhaps TRBD2 as D (6 bases). Trimming removed 7 bases from V and 7 bases from J, with 20 bases in between. Germline V gives CDR1 DFQATT, CDR2 SNEGSKA (reference sequence). This CDR3 has 14 residues. CDR3 region: CSGVSALATNIQYF. The CDR3 nucleotides read TGCAGTGGTGTATCGGCCCTAGCGACGAACATTCAGTACTTC.

At least ten counts were recorded for this clonotype. J is TRBJ2-1 and V is TRBV3-1; 8 bases fit TRBD2. This CDR3 is built from 16 residues. J lost 0 bases, V lost 3 bases, and 4 bases had no gene match. The germline gives CDR1 LGHDT, CDR2 YNNKEL (reference sequence). CDR3 amino acids: CASSQSSGSSYNEQFF. DNA of the CDR3: TGTGCCAGCAGCCAGAGCAGCGGGAGCTCCTACAATGAGCAGTTCTTC.

A note on this clonotype: This sequence may be a read error, since a much larger clone differs from it by one base. This chain uses TRBV4-3 with TRBJ2-7; possible D gene TRBD1, 5 bases. Germline-derived CDR1 and CDR2 are LGHNA and YSLEER. The CDR3 runs 14 residues. CDR3 sequence reads: CSSSHTDSPYEQYF. Here the CDR3 DNA reads TGCTCCAGCAGCCACACTGACAGTCCCTACGAGCAGTACTTC.

The rearrangement uses TRBV5-4 and TRBJ1-2; 9 nucleotides agree with TRBD1. With V trimmed by 0 bases and J by 5 bases, 8 bases remained unmatched. Per germline, CDR1 SGHNT and CDR2 YYREEE (reference sequence). The CDR3 spans 16 residues. The CDR3 DNA reads TGTGCCAGCAGCTTGGGGAACAGGGGGCGAGGATATGGCTACACCTTC. This gives the protein CASSLGNRGRGYGYTF.

This clonotype occurred many times. The chain links TRBV5-1 to TRBJ2-1; 7 nucleotides agree with TRBD1. J was trimmed by 12 bases and V by 4 bases; bases with no gene match: 10. This CDR3 has 13 amino acids. From germline, CDR1 is SGHRS and CDR2 YFSETQ. CDR3 nucleotide sequence: TGCGCCAGCAGCCCGTTACCAGGACAGGCGCAGTTCTTC. This codes for CASSPLPGQAQFF. The complete variable domain, with remaining parts taken from reference TRBV5-1 and TRBJ2-1, reads KAGVTQTPRYLIKTRGQQVTLSCSPISGHRSVSWYQQTPGQGLQFLFEYFSETQRNKGNFPGRFSGRQFSNSRSEMNVSTLELGDSALYLCASSPLPGQAQFFGPGTRLTVL.

Comments on this clonotype: A read error may be the cause here, since a much bigger clone is one base away. The chain joins TRBV5-1 to TRBJ2-2, with D possibly matching TRBD2 (5 bases). CDR3 size: 13 residues. Germline V lookup: CDR1 SGHRS, CDR2 YFSETQ. CDR3 sequence reads: CASDPLGTGDLFF. CDR3 nucleotides: TGCGCCAGCGACCCCTTGGGCACCGGGGATCTGTTTTTT.

This clonotype appeared many times. CDR3 loop: CATAFSTGPSNQPQHF. As DNA, the CDR3 is TGTGCCACCGCCTTTTCGACCGGGCCCAGCAATCAGCCCCAGCATTTT. This sequence joins TRBV10-3 and TRBJ1-5; D not resolved. Deletions cut 10 bases from V and 1 base from J, with 20 bases between. This CDR3 is built from 16 residues. Germline lookup yields CDR1 ENHRY and CDR2 SYGVKD.

This clonotype appeared many times. The CDR3 nucleotides are TGCAGTGCACCAGATTACAATGAGCAGTTCTTC. This translates into CSAPDYNEQFF. The rearrangement links TRBV20-1 to TRBJ2-1; no clear D gene. In germline, CDR1 is DFQATT, CDR2 SNEGSKA (reference sequence). V lost 6 bases, J lost 4 bases, and 7 bases lay in between. The CDR3 contains 11 residues.

This clonotype was observed at least ten times. This rearrangement joins TRBV19 to TRBJ2-5, with a possible D match to TRBD1 (6 bases). The CDR3 is made up of 12 amino acids. V was clipped by 5 bases and J by 7 bases, with 11 bases between them. Germline CDR1 and CDR2: LNHDA and SQIVND (reference sequence). The CDR3 protein is CASSSGQSTQYF. Here the CDR3 DNA reads TGTGCCAGTAGTTCCGGACAGTCGACCCAGTACTTC.

In this sample, this clonotype turned up many times. V gene TRBV2 combines with J gene TRBJ2-1; 8 bases align to TRBD1. Per the germline V gene, CDR1 is SNHLY and CDR2 is FYNNEI. The CDR3 spans 15 residues. With V trimmed by 8 bases and J by 3 bases, 9 bases remained unmatched. CDR3 sequence reads: CASYSGQARYNEQFF. The CDR3 DNA follows: TGTGCCAGCTATTCGGGACAGGCCCGCTACAATGAGCAGTTCTTC.

With respect to this clonotype: It may be a read error: a sequence one base away is much more abundant. The chain couples TRBV29-1 to TRBJ2-1, with 7 bases matching TRBD2. V was clipped by 6 bases and J by 3 bases; unmatched bases: 8. CDR3 length: 14 residues. Germline CDR1 SQVTM, CDR2 ANQGSEA. CDR3 sequence: CSVRTRGYYNEQFF. CDR3 nucleotide sequence: TGCAGCGTCCGGACTAGAGGGTACTACAATGAGCAGTTCTTC.

In this sample, this clonotype turned up many times. V usage is TRBV12-3 or TRBV12-4 and J usage is TRBJ1-6, with D uncertain. This CDR3 region has 14 residues. V lost 4 bases to trimming and J lost 6 bases, with 10 bases between them. In nucleotides, the CDR3 is TGTGCCAGCAGTTCTACATGGAGTAATTCACCCCTCCACTTT. This sequence encodes CASSSTWSNSPLHF.

This clonotype was detected many times. This chain joins TRBV6-1 and TRBJ2-5, with D maybe TRBD2 (6 bases). CDR1 is MNHNS and CDR2 is SASEGT in the germline V gene. The V gene lost 6 bases and the J gene lost 4 bases, with 12 bases spanning the gap. The CDR3 spans 13 residues. CDR3 in DNA: TGTGCCAGCAGCACGGGAGTGGGAGAGACCCAGTACTTC. Protein sequence: CASSTGVGETQYF.

There are many counts of this clonotype. In DNA form, the CDR3 reads TGTGCCAGCAGCGGAGGGACTAGCGTGTTCGCCTACGAGCAGTACTTC. Protein: CASSGGTSVFAYEQYF. The chain recombines TRBV9 with TRBJ2-7; TRBD2 matches at 10 bases. CDR1 and CDR2 (germline): SGDLS, YYNGEE. This CDR3 has 16 residues. V was pared by 3 bases and J by 2 bases, with 8 bases of the junction left unmatched.

The sample holds many counts of this clonotype. The genes are TRBV20-1 and TRBJ2-1; 9 nucleotides align to TRBD1. Unmatched junction bases numbered 4, after V lost 1 base and J lost 6 bases. The germline V gene encodes CDR1 DFQATT and CDR2 SNEGSKA (reference sequence). This CDR3 comprises 14 residues. Written as DNA, the CDR3 is TGCAGTGCTAGAGGTGGGACAGGGCCCAATGAGCAGTTCTTC. Protein: CSARGGTGPNEQFF.

This clonotype was counted many times. The J gene is TRBJ2-2, the V gene TRBV4-3; weak D call: TRBD1 (5 bases). V was pared by 5 bases and J by 2 bases, with 15 bases between. The CDR3 is 16 residues long. In germline, CDR1 is LGHNA, CDR2 YSLEER. CDR3 DNA sequence: TGCGCCAGCAGCGACAGACTGAGGCCTAACACCGGGGAGCTGTTTTTT. Protein: CASSDRLRPNTGELFF.

Notes on this clonotype: This may arise from a read error, as a much more abundant clone is one base away. CDR3: CSARGAGIDEQYF. For the CDR3, the DNA is TGCAGTGCTAGAGGGGCAGGGATAGACGAGCAGTACTTC. V usage is TRBV20-1 and J usage is TRBJ2-7; D might be TRBD1 (5 bases). Looked up from germline, CDR1 is DFQATT and CDR2 is SNEGSKA (reference sequence). The CDR3 is 13 residues long. With 1 base removed from V and 5 bases from J, the gap between germline ends came to 12 bases.

There are many counts of this clonotype. V is TRBV12-3 or TRBV12-4 and J is TRBJ2-6; 12 bases map to TRBD2. Unmatched junction bases numbered 2, after V lost 3 bases and J lost 2 bases. The CDR3 is made up of 17 amino acids. The DNA of the CDR3 is TGTGCCAGCAGTTTCCTAGCGGGAGGGGCTGGGGCCAACGTCCTGACTTTC. Protein product: CASSFLAGGAGANVLTF.

This clonotype was seen ten or more times. The V gene is TRBV18, the J gene TRBJ1-2; D not resolved. V lost 3 bases and J 6 bases, leaving 5 bases between the germline ends. The CDR3 runs 11 residues. Germline V gene lookup returns CDR1 KGHSH and CDR2 LQKENI. CDR3 protein: CASSPQDGYTF. The CDR3 region has the DNA TGTGCCAGCTCACCTCAGGATGGCTACACCTTC. The variable domain in full, completed from reference TRBV18 and TRBJ1-2, reads NAGVMQNPRHLVRRRGQEARLRCSPMKGHSHVYWYRQLPEEGLKFMVYLQKENIIDESGMPKERFSAEFPKEGPSILRIQQVVRGDSAAYFCASSPQDGYTFGSGTRLTVV.

This clonotype was counted at least ten times. The rearrangement joins TRBV7-2 to TRBJ2-5; no firm D call. The CDR3 runs 14 residues. Trimming cost V 2 bases and J 4 bases, with 11 bases left between them. The germline CDR1 and CDR2 sequences are SGHTA and FQGNSA. The CDR3 region is CASSLYGNSETQYF. The CDR3 region has the DNA TGTGCCAGCAGCTTATACGGAAATTCAGAGACCCAGTACTTC.

This clonotype was seen at least ten times. The chain combines TRBV3-1 with TRBJ2-1; 8 nucleotides align to TRBD2. The germline gives CDR1 LGHDT, CDR2 YNNKEL (reference sequence). With 2 bases clipped from V and 7 bases from J, the junction kept 10 bases outside the gene matches. This CDR3 comprises 16 residues. The CDR3 spells CASSQLSGRPGNEQFF. The CDR3 DNA reads TGTGCCAGCAGCCAACTCAGCGGGAGACCAGGGAATGAGCAGTTCTTC.

This clonotype was detected ten times or more. This rearrangement joins TRBV27 to TRBJ1-2; no clear D. The V and J ends lost 4 bases and 6 bases respectively, with 15 bases between them. Looked up from germline, CDR1 is MNHEY and CDR2 is SMNVEV (reference sequence). The length of the CDR3 is 14 residues. The CDR3 bases are TGTGCCAGCAGTTCTCCCGGGTCGGTAGATGGCTACACCTTC. As protein: CASSSPGSVDGYTF.

This clonotype was recorded many times. The CDR3 bases are TGTGCCAGCAGCTTAGAACCCATAGAGACCCAGTACTTC. This gives the protein CASSLEPIETQYF. V is TRBV7-2 and J is TRBJ2-5, with D unclear. CDR1 SGHTA and CDR2 FQGNSA come from the germline V gene. Between the trimmed V and J ends, which lost 1 base and 4 bases, there was a span of 7 bases. CDR3 length equals 13 residues. Full variable domain (rest looked up from reference TRBV7-2 and TRBJ2-5): GAGVSQSPSNKVTEKGKDVELRCDPISGHTALYWYRQSLGQGLEFLIYFQGNSAPDKSGLPSDRFSAERTGGSVSTLTIQRTQQEDSAVYLCASSLEPIETQYFGPGTRLLVL.

This rearrangement joins TRBV27 to TRBJ2-7; 10 positions agree with TRBD2. Germline V gene data show CDR1 as MNHEY and CDR2 as SMNVEV (reference sequence). This CDR3 is built from 13 residues. V gave up 7 bases and J gave up 3 bases; unmatched junction bases: 3. The CDR3 DNA reads TGTGCCAGCAAACCTAGCGGGAGCTACGAGCAGTACTTC. It codes for CASKPSGSYEQYF.

As DNA, the CDR3 is TGTGCCAGCAGCCCCATTAGCGCGGGGGCCACAGATACGCAGTATTTT. Translated: CASSPISAGATDTQYF. The genes are TRBV11-2 and TRBJ2-3; D might be TRBD2 (7 bases). The CDR3 spans 16 residues. Between the trimmed V and J ends, which lost 5 bases and 2 bases, there was a span of 17 bases. The germline CDR1 and CDR2 sequences are SGHAT and FQNNGV.

Comments on this clonotype: This may come from a read error, since a much larger clone is one base off. This rearrangement joins TRBV12-3 or TRBV12-4 to TRBJ1-3; D is possibly TRBD1 (5 bases). V was clipped by 6 bases and J by 2 bases, with 17 bases between them. The CDR3 contains 16 residues. The CDR3: CASSRNSGYPGNTIYF. The CDR3 coding sequence is TGTGCCAGCAGCCGTAATTCAGGGTACCCTGGAAACACCATATATTTT.

The genes are TRBV12-3 or TRBV12-4 and TRBJ2-5; TRBD1 matches 7 bases. V gave up 3 bases and J gave up 4 bases; unmatched junction bases: 11. The CDR3 covers 16 residues. CDR3 residues: CASSFSRVPGGETQYF. The CDR3 region has the DNA TGTGCCAGCAGTTTTTCACGAGTACCAGGGGGAGAGACCCAGTACTTC.